This TCR beta chain is from a study of blood T cell repertoires in COVID-19. Study background: The origin of the acute and convalescent COVID-19 samples was the United States, Italy and Spain.

The germline gives CDR1 MNHEY, CDR2 SMNVEV (reference sequence). This CDR3 region has 15 residues. Trimming took 3 bases from V and 4 from J; bases not matched to a gene: 3. The method was immunoSEQ multiplex PCR; TCRdb's version includes in-frame clones alone and lacks a portion of them. The table has about 43,000 clones, 75% to 90% seen once. What was sequenced was peripheral blood. The chain uses TRBV27 and TRBJ2-7; 13 nucleotides align to TRBD2. The TCR sequence derives from a man in his sixties with active COVID-19. As DNA, the CDR3 is TGTGCCAGCAGTTTCAGGGGACTAGCGGGATACGAGCAGTACTTC. Its protein product is CASSFRGLAGYEQYF.